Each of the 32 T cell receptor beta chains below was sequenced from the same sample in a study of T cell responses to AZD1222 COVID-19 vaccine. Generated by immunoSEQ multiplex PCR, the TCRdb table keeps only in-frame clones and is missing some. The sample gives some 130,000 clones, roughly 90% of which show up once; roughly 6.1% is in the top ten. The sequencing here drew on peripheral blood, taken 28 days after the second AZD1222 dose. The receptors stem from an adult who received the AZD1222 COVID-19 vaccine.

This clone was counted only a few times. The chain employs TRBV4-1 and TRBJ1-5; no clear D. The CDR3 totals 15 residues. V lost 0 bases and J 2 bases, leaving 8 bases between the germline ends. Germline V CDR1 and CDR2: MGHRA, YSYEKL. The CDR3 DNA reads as TGCGCCAGCAGCCAAGATACACTGGGCAATCAGCCCCAGCATTTT. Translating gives CASSQDTLGNQPQHF.

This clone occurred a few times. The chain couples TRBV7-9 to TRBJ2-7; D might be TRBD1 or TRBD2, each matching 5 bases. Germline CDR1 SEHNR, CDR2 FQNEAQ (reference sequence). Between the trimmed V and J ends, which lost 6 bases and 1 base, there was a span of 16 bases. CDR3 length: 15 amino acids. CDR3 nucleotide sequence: TGTGCCAGCAGTCCCACCCGGGGACCATCCTACGAGCAGTACTTC. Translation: CASSPTRGPSYEQYF. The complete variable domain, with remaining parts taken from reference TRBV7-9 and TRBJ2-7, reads DTGVSQNPRHKITKRGQNVTFRCDPISEHNRLYWYRQTLGQGPEFLTYFQNEAQLEKSRLLSDRFSAERPKGSFSTLEIQRTEQGDSAMYLCASSPTRGPSYEQYFGPGTRLTVT.

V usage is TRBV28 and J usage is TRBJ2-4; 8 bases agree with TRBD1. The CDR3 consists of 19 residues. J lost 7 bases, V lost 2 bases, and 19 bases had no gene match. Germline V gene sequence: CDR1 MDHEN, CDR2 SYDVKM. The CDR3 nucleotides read TGTGCCAGCAGTTTAAAGAGGGGGGTAGGACAGGGTCTGGGGAACATTCAGTACTTC. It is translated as CASSLKRGVGQGLGNIQYF.

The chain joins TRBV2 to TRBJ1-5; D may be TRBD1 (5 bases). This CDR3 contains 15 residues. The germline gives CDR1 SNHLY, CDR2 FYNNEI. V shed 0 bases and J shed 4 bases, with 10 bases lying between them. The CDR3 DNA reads TGTGCCAGCAGTGAAGCTGAGACAGTAAATCAGCCCCAGCATTTT. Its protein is CASSEAETVNQPQHF.

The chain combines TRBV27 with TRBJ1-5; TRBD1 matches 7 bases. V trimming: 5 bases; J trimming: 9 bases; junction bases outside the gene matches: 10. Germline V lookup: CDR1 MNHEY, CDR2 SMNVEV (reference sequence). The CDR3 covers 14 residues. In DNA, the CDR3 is TGTGCCAGCAGTCGACGGGACAGTCAGGGGCCCCAGCATTTT. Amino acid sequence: CASSRRDSQGPQHF.

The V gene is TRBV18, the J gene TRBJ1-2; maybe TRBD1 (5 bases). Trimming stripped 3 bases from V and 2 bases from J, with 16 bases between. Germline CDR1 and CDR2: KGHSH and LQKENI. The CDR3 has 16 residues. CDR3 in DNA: TGTGCCAGCTCACCCGTTGGGACCGACCCAAACTATGGCTACACCTTC. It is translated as CASSPVGTDPNYGYTF. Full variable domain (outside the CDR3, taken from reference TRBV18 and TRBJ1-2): NAGVMQNPRHLVRRRGQEARLRCSPMKGHSHVYWYRQLPEEGLKFMVYLQKENIIDESGMPKERFSAEFPKEGPSILRIQQVVRGDSAAYFCASSPVGTDPNYGYTFGSGTRLTVV.

CDR3 residues: CASSYSILAGNEQYF. DNA for the CDR3: TGTGCCAGCAGTTACTCGATACTAGCGGGGAACGAGCAGTACTTC. V and J are TRBV6-5 and TRBJ2-7; TRBD2 aligns across 10 bases. The CDR3 totals 15 residues. Germline lookup yields CDR1 MNHEY and CDR2 SVGAGI. The ends lost 0 bases at V and 5 bases at J; junction bases unmatched: 4.

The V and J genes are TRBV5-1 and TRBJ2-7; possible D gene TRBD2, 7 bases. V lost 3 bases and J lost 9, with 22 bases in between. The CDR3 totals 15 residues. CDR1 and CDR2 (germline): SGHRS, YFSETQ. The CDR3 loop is CASSSTGTWDYGQYF. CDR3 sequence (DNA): TGCGCCAGCAGCTCGACCGGGACATGGGACTATGGGCAGTACTTC.

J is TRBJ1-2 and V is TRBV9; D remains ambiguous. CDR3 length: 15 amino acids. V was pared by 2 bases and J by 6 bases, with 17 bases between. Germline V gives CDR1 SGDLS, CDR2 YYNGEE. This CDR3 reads CASSVMRVGEDGYTF. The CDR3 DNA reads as TGTGCCAGCAGCGTGATGAGGGTGGGAGAAGATGGCTACACCTTC.

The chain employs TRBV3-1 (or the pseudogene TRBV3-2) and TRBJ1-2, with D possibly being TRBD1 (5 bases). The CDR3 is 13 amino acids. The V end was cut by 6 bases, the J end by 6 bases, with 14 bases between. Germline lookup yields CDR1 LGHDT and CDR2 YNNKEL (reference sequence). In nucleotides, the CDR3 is TGTGCCAGCAGACTGACAGCAACGGATGGCTACACCTTC. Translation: CASRLTATDGYTF.

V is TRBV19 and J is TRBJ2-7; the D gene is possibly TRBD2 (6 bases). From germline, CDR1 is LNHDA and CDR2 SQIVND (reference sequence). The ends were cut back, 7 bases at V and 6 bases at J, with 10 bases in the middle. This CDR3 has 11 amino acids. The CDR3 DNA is TGTGCCAGTACTCAGGAGGGCGAGCAGTACTTC. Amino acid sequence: CASTQEGEQYF. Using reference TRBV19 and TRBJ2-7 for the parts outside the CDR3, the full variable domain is DGGITQSPKYLFRKEGQNVTLSCEQNLNHDAMYWYRQDPGQGLRLIYYSQIVNDFQKGDIAEGYSVSREKKESFPLTVTSAQKNPTAFYLCASTQEGEQYFGPGTRLTVT.

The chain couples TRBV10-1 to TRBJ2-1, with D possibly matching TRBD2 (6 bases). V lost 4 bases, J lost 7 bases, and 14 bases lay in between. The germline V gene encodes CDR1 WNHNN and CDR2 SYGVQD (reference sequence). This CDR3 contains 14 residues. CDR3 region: CASSARGLGNEQFF. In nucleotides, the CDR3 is TGCGCCAGCAGTGCGCGGGGTCTTGGGAATGAGCAGTTCTTC.

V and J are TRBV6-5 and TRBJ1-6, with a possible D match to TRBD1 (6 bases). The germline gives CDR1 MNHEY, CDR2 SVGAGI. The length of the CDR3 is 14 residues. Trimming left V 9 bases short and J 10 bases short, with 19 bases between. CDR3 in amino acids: CASTFMGGRSPLHF. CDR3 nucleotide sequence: TGTGCCAGTACCTTTATGGGGGGCCGGTCACCCCTCCACTTT.

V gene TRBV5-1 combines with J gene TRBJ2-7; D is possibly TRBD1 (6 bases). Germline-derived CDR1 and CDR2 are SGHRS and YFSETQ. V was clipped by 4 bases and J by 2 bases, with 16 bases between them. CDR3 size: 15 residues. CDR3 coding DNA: TGCGCCAGCAGCACCCCACAGGGACGTGCCTACGAGCAGTACTTC. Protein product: CASSTPQGRAYEQYF. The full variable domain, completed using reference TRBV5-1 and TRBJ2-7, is KAGVTQTPRYLIKTRGQQVTLSCSPISGHRSVSWYQQTPGQGLQFLFEYFSETQRNKGNFPGRFSGRQFSNSRSEMNVSTLELGDSALYLCASSTPQGRAYEQYFGPGTRLTVT.

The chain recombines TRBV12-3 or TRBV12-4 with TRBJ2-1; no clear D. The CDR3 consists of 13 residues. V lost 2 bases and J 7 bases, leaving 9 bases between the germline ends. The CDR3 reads CASSLFSDNEQFF. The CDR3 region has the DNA TGTGCCAGCAGTTTATTCTCGGATAATGAGCAGTTCTTC.

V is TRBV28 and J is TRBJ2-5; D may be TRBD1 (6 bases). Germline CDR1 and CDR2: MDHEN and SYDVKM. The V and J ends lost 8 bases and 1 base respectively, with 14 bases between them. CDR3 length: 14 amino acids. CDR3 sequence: CASVGQTIQETQYF. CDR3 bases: TGTGCCAGCGTCGGACAGACCATCCAAGAGACCCAGTACTTC.

CDR3 sequence reads: CASSLANKAFF. DNA for the CDR3: TGTGCCAGCAGCTTAGCGAATAAAGCTTTCTTT. The genes are TRBV7-9 and TRBJ1-1; D call uncertain. With 0 bases removed from V and 9 bases from J, the gap between germline ends came to 5 bases. The CDR3 length is 11 residues. Germline V gene sequence: CDR1 SEHNR, CDR2 FQNEAQ (reference sequence).

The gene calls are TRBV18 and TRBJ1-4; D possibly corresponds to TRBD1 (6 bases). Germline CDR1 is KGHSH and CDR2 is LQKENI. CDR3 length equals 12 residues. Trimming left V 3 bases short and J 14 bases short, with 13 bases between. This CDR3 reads CASSPGLQGLFF. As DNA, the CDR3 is TGTGCCAGCTCACCGGGCCTCCAGGGGCTGTTTTTT.

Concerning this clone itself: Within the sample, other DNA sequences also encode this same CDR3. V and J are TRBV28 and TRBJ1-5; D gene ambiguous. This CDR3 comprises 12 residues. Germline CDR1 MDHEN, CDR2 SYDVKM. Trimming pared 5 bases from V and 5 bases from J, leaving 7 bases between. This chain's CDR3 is CASSTGDQPQHF. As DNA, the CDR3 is TGTGCCAGCAGTACCGGCGATCAGCCCCAGCATTTT.

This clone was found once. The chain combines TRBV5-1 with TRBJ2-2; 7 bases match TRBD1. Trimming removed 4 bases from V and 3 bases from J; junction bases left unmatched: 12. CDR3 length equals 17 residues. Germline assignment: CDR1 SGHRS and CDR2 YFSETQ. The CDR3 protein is CASSPTPTGIDTGELFF. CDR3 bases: TGCGCCAGCAGCCCGACGCCGACAGGGATAGACACCGGGGAGCTGTTTTTT.

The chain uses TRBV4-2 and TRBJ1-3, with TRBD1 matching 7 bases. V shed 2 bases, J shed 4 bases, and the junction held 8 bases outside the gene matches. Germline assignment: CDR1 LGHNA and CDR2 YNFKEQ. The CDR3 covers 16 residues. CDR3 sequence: CASSQTGTVQGNTIYF. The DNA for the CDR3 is TGTGCCAGCAGCCAAACTGGGACAGTCCAGGGAAACACCATATATTTT.

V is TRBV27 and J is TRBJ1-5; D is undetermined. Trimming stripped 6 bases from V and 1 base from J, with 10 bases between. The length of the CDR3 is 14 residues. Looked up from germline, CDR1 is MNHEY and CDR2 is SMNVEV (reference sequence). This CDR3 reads CASRLTGSNQPQHF. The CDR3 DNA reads TGTGCCAGCAGACTTACCGGGAGCAATCAGCCCCAGCATTTT.

CDR3 protein: CASSIVGGPETQYF. The DNA of the CDR3 is TGTGCCAGTAGTATAGTTGGGGGCCCAGAGACCCAGTACTTC. This rearrangement joins TRBV19 to TRBJ2-5; D might be TRBD1 (6 bases). V lost 1 base to trimming and J lost 4 bases, with 10 bases between them. The CDR3 has 14 amino acids. The V gene's germline CDR1 is LNHDA and CDR2 SQIVND (reference sequence).

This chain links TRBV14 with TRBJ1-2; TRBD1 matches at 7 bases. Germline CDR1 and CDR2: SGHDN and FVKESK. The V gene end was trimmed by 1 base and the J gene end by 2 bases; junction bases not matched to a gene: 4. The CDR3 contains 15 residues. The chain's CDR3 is CASSQVRDSNYGYTF. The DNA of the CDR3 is TGTGCCAGCAGCCAAGTTAGGGACAGCAACTATGGCTACACCTTC. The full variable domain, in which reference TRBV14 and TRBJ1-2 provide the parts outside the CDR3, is EAGVTQFPSHSVIEKGQTVTLRCDPISGHDNLYWYRRVMGKEIKFLLHFVKESKQDESGMPNNRFLAERTGGTYSTLKVQPAELEDSGVYFCASSQVRDSNYGYTFGSGTRLTVV.

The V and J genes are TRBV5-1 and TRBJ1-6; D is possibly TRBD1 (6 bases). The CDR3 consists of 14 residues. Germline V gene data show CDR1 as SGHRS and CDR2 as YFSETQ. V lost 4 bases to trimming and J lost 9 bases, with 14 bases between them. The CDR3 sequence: CASSQEGGSSPLHF. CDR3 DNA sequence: TGCGCCAGCAGCCAGGAGGGGGGCTCTTCACCCCTCCACTTT.

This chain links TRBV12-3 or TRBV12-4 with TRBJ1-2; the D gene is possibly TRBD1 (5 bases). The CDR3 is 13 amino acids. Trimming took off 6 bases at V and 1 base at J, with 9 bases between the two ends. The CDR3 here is CASRATVNYGYTF. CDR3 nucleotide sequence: TGTGCCAGCAGAGCGACAGTTAACTATGGCTACACCTTC.

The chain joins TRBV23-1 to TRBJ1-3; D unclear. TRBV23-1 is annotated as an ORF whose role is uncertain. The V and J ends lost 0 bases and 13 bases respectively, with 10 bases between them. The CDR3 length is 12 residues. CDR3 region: CASSQSEGGIYF. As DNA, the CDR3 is TGCGCCAGCAGTCAATCGGAAGGAGGGATATATTTT.

CDR3 coding DNA: TGTGCCAGCAGTCCCGTTGGGGGGGCGGCTAATGAAAAACTGTTTTTT. Translating it yields CASSPVGGAANEKLFF. The chain links TRBV25-1 to TRBJ1-4; D is perhaps TRBD1 (6 bases). The germline V and J ends were trimmed by 5 bases and 3 bases, with 16 bases remaining between them. CDR3 length: 16 amino acids. Germline loops: CDR1 MGHDK, CDR2 SYGVNS.

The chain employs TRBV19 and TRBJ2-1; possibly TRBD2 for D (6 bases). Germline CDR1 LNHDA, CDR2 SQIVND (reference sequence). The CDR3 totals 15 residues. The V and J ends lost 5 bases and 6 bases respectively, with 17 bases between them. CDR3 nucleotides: TGTGCCAGTAGTCTCCGGGACTCAGGATTCAATGAGCAGTTCTTC. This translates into CASSLRDSGFNEQFF.

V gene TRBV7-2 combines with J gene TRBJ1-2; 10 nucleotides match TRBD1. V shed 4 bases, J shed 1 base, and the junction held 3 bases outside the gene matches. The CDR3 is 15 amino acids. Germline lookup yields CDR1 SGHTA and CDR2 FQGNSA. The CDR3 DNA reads TGTGCCAGCAGCTCCCGGACAGGGGGTAACTATGGCTACACCTTC. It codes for CASSSRTGGNYGYTF.

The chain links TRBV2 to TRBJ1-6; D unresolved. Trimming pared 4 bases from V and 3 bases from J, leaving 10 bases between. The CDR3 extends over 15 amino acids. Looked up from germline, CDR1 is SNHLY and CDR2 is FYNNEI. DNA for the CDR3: TGTGCCAGCAGTGTAGTAGGATACTATAATTCACCCCTCCACTTT. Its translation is CASSVVGYYNSPLHF. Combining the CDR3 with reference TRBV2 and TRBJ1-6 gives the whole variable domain EPEVTQTPSHQVTQMGQEVILRCVPISNHLYFYWYRQILGQKVEFLVSFYNNEISEKSEIFDDQFSVERPDGSNFTLKIRSTKLEDSAMYFCASSVVGYYNSPLHFGNGTRLTVT.

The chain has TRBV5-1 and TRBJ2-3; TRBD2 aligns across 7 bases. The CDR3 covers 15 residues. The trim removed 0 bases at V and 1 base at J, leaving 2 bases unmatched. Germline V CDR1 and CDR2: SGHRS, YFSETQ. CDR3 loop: CASSLGLAGTDTQYF. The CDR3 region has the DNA TGCGCCAGCAGCTTGGGGCTAGCGGGCACAGATACGCAGTATTTT.